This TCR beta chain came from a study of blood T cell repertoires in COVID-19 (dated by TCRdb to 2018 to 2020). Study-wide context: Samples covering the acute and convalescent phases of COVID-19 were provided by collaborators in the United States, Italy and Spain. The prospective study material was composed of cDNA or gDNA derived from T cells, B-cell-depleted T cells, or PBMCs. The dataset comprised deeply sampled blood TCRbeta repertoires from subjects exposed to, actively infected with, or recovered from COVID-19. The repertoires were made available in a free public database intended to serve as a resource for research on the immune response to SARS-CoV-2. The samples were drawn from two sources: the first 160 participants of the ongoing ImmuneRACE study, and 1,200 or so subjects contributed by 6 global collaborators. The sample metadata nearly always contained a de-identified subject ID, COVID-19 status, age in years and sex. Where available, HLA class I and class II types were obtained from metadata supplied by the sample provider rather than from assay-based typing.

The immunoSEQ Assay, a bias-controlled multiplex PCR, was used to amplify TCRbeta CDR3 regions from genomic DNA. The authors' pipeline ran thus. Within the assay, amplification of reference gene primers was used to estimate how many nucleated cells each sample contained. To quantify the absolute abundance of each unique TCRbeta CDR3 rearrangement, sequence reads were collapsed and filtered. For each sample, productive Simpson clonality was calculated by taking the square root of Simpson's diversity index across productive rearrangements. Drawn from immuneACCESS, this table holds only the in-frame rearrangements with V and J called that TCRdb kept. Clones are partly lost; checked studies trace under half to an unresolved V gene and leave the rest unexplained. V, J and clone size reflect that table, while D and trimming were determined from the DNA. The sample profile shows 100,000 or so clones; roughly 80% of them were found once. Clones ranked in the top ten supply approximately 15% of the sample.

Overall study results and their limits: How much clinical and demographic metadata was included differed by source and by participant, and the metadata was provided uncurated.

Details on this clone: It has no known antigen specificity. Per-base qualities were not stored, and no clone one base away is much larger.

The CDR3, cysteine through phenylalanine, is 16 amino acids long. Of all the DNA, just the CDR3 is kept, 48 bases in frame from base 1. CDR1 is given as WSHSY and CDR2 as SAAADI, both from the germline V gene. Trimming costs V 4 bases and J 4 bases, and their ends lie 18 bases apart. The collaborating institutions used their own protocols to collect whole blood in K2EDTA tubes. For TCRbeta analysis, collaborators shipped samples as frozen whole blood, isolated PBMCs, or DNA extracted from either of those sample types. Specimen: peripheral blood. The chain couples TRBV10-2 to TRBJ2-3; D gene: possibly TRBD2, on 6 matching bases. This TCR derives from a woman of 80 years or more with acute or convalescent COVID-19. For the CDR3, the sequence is CASSGRAEVRSDTQYF. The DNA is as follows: TGCGCCAGCAGTGGGAGGGCCGAGGTGCGGTCAGATACGCAGTATTTT.